The 15 T cell receptor beta chains reported below all come from one sample, sequenced in a study of blood T cell repertoires in COVID-19. The protocol was immunoSEQ multiplex PCR, while the TCRdb copy is restricted to in-frame clones and leaves out a portion. The sample lists roughly 300,000 clones; roughly 85% were seen once. The source material was peripheral blood. The receptor source for this set is a human donor in a cohort sampled during active COVID-19.

The chain carries TRBV5-1 and TRBJ2-1, with 8 bases aligning to TRBD1. The junction had 5 bases not matched to a gene; V was cut back by 4 bases and J by 2 bases. This CDR3 has 15 amino acids. Germline V CDR1 and CDR2: SGHRS, YFSETQ. The CDR3 bases are TGCGCCAGCAGCCCAACGGACAGGGCCTACAATGAGCAGTTCTTC. This codes for CASSPTDRAYNEQFF. The whole variable domain, filled in from reference TRBV5-1 and TRBJ2-1, reads KAGVTQTPRYLIKTRGQQVTLSCSPISGHRSVSWYQQTPGQGLQFLFEYFSETQRNKGNFPGRFSGRQFSNSRSEMNVSTLELGDSALYLCASSPTDRAYNEQFFGPGTRLTVL.

This clone has only one observation. The chain combines TRBV5-6 with TRBJ2-5, with 9 bases fitting TRBD1. Germline CDR1 SGHDT, CDR2 YYEEEE. The CDR3 runs 15 residues. V trimming: 3 bases; J trimming: 4 bases; junction bases outside the gene matches: 7. The chain's CDR3 is CASSYRGLRGETQYF. The CDR3 nucleotides are TGTGCCAGCAGCTACAGGGGGCTTCGAGGAGAGACCCAGTACTTC.

The J gene is TRBJ2-1, the V gene TRBV5-1, with D possibly matching TRBD2 (6 bases). The germline V and J ends were trimmed by 1 base and 2 bases, with 13 bases remaining between them. Germline V gene data show CDR1 as SGHRS and CDR2 as YFSETQ. This CDR3 contains 16 residues. Here the CDR3 reads CASSLRVAEAYNEQFF. CDR3 sequence (DNA): TGCGCCAGCAGCTTGCGGGTAGCGGAGGCCTACAATGAGCAGTTCTTC. The whole variable domain, filled in from reference TRBV5-1 and TRBJ2-1, reads KAGVTQTPRYLIKTRGQQVTLSCSPISGHRSVSWYQQTPGQGLQFLFEYFSETQRNKGNFPGRFSGRQFSNSRSEMNVSTLELGDSALYLCASSLRVAEAYNEQFFGPGTRLTVL.

The V call is TRBV3-1 (or the pseudogene TRBV3-2), the J call TRBJ1-2; maybe TRBD1 (6 bases). The germline V gene has CDR1 LGHDT and CDR2 YNNKEL (reference sequence). This CDR3 is 15 amino acids long. Trimming left V 1 base short and J 3 bases short, with 12 bases between. The CDR3 DNA sequence: TGTGCCAGCAGCCAAGCTGTCAGGGGTCACTATGGCTACACCTTC. Translating it yields CASSQAVRGHYGYTF.

This clone was seen a single time. The V and J genes are TRBV29-1 and TRBJ2-5; D not resolved. V shed 6 bases and J shed 1 base, with 15 bases lying between them. Germline V CDR1 and CDR2: SQVTM, ANQGSEA. CDR3 length: 14 amino acids. CDR3: CSVAKRLIQETQYF. CDR3 coding DNA: TGCAGCGTGGCTAAGAGACTTATCCAAGAGACCCAGTACTTC.

The chain's CDR3 is CASIPSRGSYNEQFF. As DNA, the CDR3 is TGCGCCAGCATCCCGTCCCGGGGCTCCTACAATGAGCAGTTCTTC. The chain couples TRBV5-1 to TRBJ2-1; TRBD2 might be the D (5 bases). CDR1 is SGHRS, CDR2 YFSETQ, per germline. The CDR3 runs to 15 residues. V lost 6 bases to trimming and J lost 0 bases, with 13 bases between them.

V gene TRBV12-3 or TRBV12-4 combines with J gene TRBJ2-7, with 10 bases fitting TRBD1. The CDR3 extends over 13 amino acids. V gave up 5 bases and J gave up 5 bases; unmatched junction bases: 3. CDR3 bases: TGTGCCAGCAGTCGGGGACAGGGGAACGAGCAGTACTTC. This translates into CASSRGQGNEQYF.

The chain uses TRBV6-5 and TRBJ2-5; TRBD1 matches 7 bases. The trim removed 5 bases at V and 4 bases at J, leaving 7 bases unmatched. This CDR3 is built from 14 residues. Germline V lookup: CDR1 MNHEY, CDR2 SVGAGI. As DNA, the CDR3 is TGTGCCAGCAGTCTGGCGACAGGGCGAGAGACCCAGTACTTC. Its protein product is CASSLATGRETQYF.

The chain employs TRBV24-1 and TRBJ1-5; no reliable D call. CDR3 size: 15 residues. Germline V CDR1 and CDR2: KGHDR, SFDVKD. V lost 4 bases and J 3 bases, leaving 12 bases between the germline ends. In DNA form, the CDR3 reads TGTGCCACCAGTGACCCAACTGTCGTCAATCAGCCCCAGCATTTT. Translation: CATSDPTVVNQPQHF.

V gene TRBV9 combines with J gene TRBJ1-2, with D possibly being TRBD1 (5 bases). The CDR3 is 13 residues long. V was pared by 4 bases and J by 7 bases, with 14 bases between. CDR1 is SGDLS, CDR2 YYNGEE, per germline. This CDR3 is CASSPSSRVGYTF. The CDR3 DNA sequence: TGTGCCAGCAGCCCCTCAAGCAGGGTTGGCTACACCTTC.

In this sample, this clone turned up once. CDR3 sequence reads: CASSPRQGTSGNTIYF. The DNA for the CDR3 is TGTGCCAGCAGCCCCAGACAGGGTACTTCTGGAAACACCATATATTTT. This sequence joins TRBV7-9 and TRBJ1-3, with 7 bases matching TRBD1. The ends lost 5 bases at V and 1 base at J; junction bases unmatched: 8. Per the germline V gene, CDR1 is SEHNR and CDR2 is FQNEAQ (reference sequence). This CDR3 contains 16 residues.

The chain couples TRBV5-1 to TRBJ2-5; 9 nucleotides align to TRBD1. The CDR3 has 15 amino acids. Germline V gene lookup returns CDR1 SGHRS and CDR2 YFSETQ. The trim removed 3 bases at V and 1 base at J, leaving 4 bases unmatched. CDR3 sequence: CASSSTGGFQETQYF. The CDR3 DNA reads TGCGCCAGCAGCTCGACAGGGGGTTTCCAAGAGACCCAGTACTTC.

The chain uses TRBV11-2 and TRBJ2-5; 10 positions match TRBD2. V lost 3 bases to trimming and J lost 0 bases; unmatched junction nucleotides: 1. There are 15 residues in the CDR3. Looked up from germline, CDR1 is SGHAT and CDR2 is FQNNGV. The CDR3 is CASSLTSGYQETQYF. The CDR3, as DNA: TGTGCCAGCAGCTTGACTAGCGGGTACCAAGAGACCCAGTACTTC.

V is TRBV23-1 and J is TRBJ2-1, with 7 bases identical to TRBD2. TRBV23-1 is placed among ORFs of uncertain function. This CDR3 spans 16 amino acids. V was clipped by 3 bases and J by 7 bases; unmatched bases: 12. CDR3 in amino acids: CASSQREASGINEQFF. The CDR3 nucleotides are TGCGCCAGCAGTCAGCGTGAGGCTAGCGGCATTAATGAGCAGTTCTTC.

This rearrangement joins TRBV11-3 to TRBJ2-3, with a possible D match to TRBD2 (5 bases). V was trimmed by 2 bases and J by 6 bases, leaving 9 bases between them. This CDR3 has 13 residues. Germline CDR1 and CDR2: SGHNT and YENEEA. CDR3 amino acids: CASSLSWRDTQYF. Here the CDR3 DNA reads TGTGCCAGCAGCTTAAGTTGGAGGGATACGCAGTATTTT.